The rows below give T cell receptor beta chains drawn from one sample of a study of blood T cell repertoires in COVID-19. Assay: immunoSEQ multiplex PCR; the TCRdb copy retains only in-frame clones and omits some. The sample has about 53,000 clones; just over 85% are singletons. The sequencing sample was made of peripheral blood. These receptors were obtained from a man older than 75 with acute or convalescent COVID-19. Each CDR3 is given with its conserved first and last residue. The D gene is left open where the match is weak. Clone sizes are given selectively: once, few, many, or a class where the clone is expanded.

j_call	clone_size	d_call	v_call	cdr3_aa	cdr3_nt
TRBJ1-5	NA	TRBD1	TRBV6-5	CASRGGQGAYQPQHF	TGTGCCAGCAGAGGTGGACAGGGGGCGTATCAGCCCCAGCATTTT
TRBJ1-2	NA	TRBD1	TRBV6-5	CASSLGQGAKGYTF	TGTGCCAGCAGTCTCGGACAGGGGGCGAAGGGCTACACCTTC
TRBJ1-2	NA	TRBD1	TRBV6-5	CASSFGGGSYGYTF	TGTGCCAGCAGTTTCGGAGGGGGCTCCTATGGCTACACCTTC
TRBJ2-1	NA	NA	TRBV5-4	CASSGRGTNEQFF	TGTGCCAGCAGCGGAAGGGGAACCAATGAGCAGTTCTTC
TRBJ2-1	NA	NA	TRBV3-1/TRBV3-2	CASSPFASLAEQFF	TGTGCCAGCAGCCCCTTTGCTAGTCTTGCTGAGCAGTTCTTC
TRBJ2-1	NA	TRBD1	TRBV11-3	CASSSDRGTYNEQFF	TGTGCCAGCAGTTCTGACAGGGGGACCTACAATGAGCAGTTCTTC
TRBJ1-3	NA	NA	TRBV5-1	CASSLGDLTSGNTIYF	TGCGCCAGCAGCTTGGGTGATCTAACCTCTGGAAACACCATATATTTT
TRBJ2-7	once	NA	TRBV12-3/TRBV12-4	CASSFGRSYEQYF	TGTGCCAGCAGTTTCGGCAGGTCCTACGAGCAGTACTTC
TRBJ2-5	NA	TRBD1	TRBV18	CASSPPNDRGVETQYF	TGTGCCAGCTCACCACCGAACGACAGGGGGGTTGAGACCCAGTACTTC
TRBJ2-1	NA	TRBD2	TRBV12-5	CASAIGLAGNEQFF	TGTGCTAGTGCCATCGGACTAGCGGGGAATGAGCAGTTCTTC
TRBJ1-2	few	TRBD1	TRBV6-5	CASSTGQGLSGYTF	TGTGCCAGCAGTACAGGACAGGGGCTATCTGGCTACACCTTC
TRBJ2-3	NA	TRBD2	TRBV7-9	CASSSKAGEVDTQYF	TGTGCCAGCAGCTCGAAAGCGGGGGAGGTAGATACGCAGTATTTT
TRBJ2-7	NA	TRBD1	TRBV29-1	CSVEQGMDEQYF	TGCAGCGTCGAACAGGGGATGGATGAGCAGTACTTC
TRBJ2-5	NA	TRBD2	TRBV7-9	CASSLELAPNF	TGTGCCAGCAGCTTAGAACTAGCGCCGAACTTC
TRBJ2-1	NA	TRBD2	TRBV7-6	CASSPIRTSVGNEQFF	TGTGCCAGCAGCCCAATACGGACTAGCGTGGGCAATGAGCAGTTCTTC
TRBJ2-3	NA	TRBD2	TRBV2	CASSFTSGTDTQYF	TGTGCCAGCTCTTTTACTAGCGGAACAGATACGCAGTATTTT
TRBJ1-1	NA	TRBD1	TRBV7-2	CASRRDSLMNTEAFF	TGTGCCAGCAGGAGGGACAGCCTTATGAACACTGAAGCTTTCTTT
TRBJ1-3	NA	NA	TRBV5-4	CASSPMAGNTIYF	TGTGCCAGCAGCCCAATGGCCGGAAACACCATATATTTT
TRBJ2-5	NA	TRBD2	TRBV30	CAWSVRRTGGGETQYF	TGTGCCTGGAGTGTACGGAGGACGGGAGGAGGGGAGACCCAGTACTTC
TRBJ2-3	few	TRBD2	TRBV7-2	CASSLGGFIDTQYF	TGTGCCAGCAGCTTGGGGGGGTTTATAGATACGCAGTATTTT